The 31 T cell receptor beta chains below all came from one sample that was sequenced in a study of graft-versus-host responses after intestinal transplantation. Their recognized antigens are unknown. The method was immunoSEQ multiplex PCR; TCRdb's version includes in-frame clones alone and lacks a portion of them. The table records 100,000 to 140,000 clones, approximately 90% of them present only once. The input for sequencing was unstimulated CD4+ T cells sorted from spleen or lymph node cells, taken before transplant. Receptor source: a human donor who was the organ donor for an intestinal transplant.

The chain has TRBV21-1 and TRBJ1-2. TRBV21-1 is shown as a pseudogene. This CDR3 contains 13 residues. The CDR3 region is CASIKWGRDGYTF. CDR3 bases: TGTGCCAGCATCAAGTGGGGGAGGGATGGCTACACCTTC.

CDR3 residues: CASSESDRRTQYF. CDR3 DNA sequence: TGTGCCAGCAGTGAGTCTGACCGAAGGACCCAGTACTTC. The V call is TRBV6-1, the J call TRBJ2-5; no definite D call. The CDR3 runs to 13 residues. The germline V gene encodes CDR1 MNHNS and CDR2 SASEGT. The V gene lost 3 bases and the J gene lost 7 bases, with 12 bases spanning the gap.

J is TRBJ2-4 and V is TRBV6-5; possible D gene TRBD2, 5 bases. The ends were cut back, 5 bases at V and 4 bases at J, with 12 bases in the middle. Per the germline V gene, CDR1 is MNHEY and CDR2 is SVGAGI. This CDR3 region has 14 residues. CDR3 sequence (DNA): TGTGCCAGCAGTGGCCGGGAAGGGAAAAACATTCAGTACTTC. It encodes CASSGREGKNIQYF.

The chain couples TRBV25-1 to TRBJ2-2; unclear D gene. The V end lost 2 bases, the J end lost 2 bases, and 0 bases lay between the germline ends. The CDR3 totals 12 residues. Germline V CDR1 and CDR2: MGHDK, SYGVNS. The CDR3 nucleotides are TGTGCCAGCAGTGAAAACACCGGGGAGCTGTTTTTT. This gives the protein CASSENTGELFF.

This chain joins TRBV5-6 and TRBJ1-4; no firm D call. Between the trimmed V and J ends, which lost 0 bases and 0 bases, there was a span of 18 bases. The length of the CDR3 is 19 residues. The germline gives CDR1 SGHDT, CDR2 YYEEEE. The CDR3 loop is CASSLGPGWVGATNEKLFF. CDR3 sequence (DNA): TGTGCCAGCAGCTTGGGGCCCGGTTGGGTGGGAGCAACTAATGAAAAACTGTTTTTT.

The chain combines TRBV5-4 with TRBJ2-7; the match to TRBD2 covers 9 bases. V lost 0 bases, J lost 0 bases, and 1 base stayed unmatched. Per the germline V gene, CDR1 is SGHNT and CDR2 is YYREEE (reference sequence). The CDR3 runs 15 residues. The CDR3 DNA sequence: TGTGCCAGCAGCTTGGATAGCGGGAGCTCCTACGAGCAGTACTTC. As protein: CASSLDSGSSYEQYF.

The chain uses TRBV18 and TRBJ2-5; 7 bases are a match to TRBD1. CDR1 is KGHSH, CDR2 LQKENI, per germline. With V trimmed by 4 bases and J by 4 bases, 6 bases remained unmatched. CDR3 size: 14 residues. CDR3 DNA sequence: TGTGCCAGCTCACTACAGACAGGGAGAGAGACCCAGTACTTC. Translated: CASSLQTGRETQYF.

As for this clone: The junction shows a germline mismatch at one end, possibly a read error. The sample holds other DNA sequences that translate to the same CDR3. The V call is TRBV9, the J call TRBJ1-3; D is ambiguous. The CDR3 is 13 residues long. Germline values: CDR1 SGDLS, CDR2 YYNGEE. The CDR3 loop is CASSVHSGNTIYF. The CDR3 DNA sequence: TGTGCCAGCAGCGTACACTCTGGAAACACCATATATTTC.

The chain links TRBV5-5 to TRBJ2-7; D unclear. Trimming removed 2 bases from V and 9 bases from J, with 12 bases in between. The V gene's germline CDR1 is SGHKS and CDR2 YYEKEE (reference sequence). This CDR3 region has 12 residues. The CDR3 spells CASSFGSGGQYF. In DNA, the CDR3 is TGTGCCAGCAGCTTCGGGTCTGGCGGGCAGTACTTC.

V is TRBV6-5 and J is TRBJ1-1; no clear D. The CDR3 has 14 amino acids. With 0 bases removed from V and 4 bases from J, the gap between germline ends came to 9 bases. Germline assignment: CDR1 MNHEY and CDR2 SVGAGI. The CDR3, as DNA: TGTGCCAGCAGTTACTCCGGGCCGCCCACTGAAGCTTTCTTT. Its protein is CASSYSGPPTEAFF.

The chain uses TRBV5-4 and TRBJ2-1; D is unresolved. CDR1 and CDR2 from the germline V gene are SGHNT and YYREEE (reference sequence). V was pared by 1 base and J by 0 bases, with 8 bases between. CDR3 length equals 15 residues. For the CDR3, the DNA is TGTGCCAGCAGCTTGCAATCGAACTCCTACAATGAGCAGTTCTTC. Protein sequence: CASSLQSNSYNEQFF.

CDR3 nucleotide sequence: TGTGCCAGCTCACCGGACAGCCAGAATTCACCCCTCCACTTT. It codes for CASSPDSQNSPLHF. The V gene is TRBV18, the J gene TRBJ1-6; perhaps TRBD1 as D (6 bases). This CDR3 comprises 14 residues. Germline CDR1 KGHSH, CDR2 LQKENI. The V end was cut by 3 bases, the J end by 7 bases, with 10 bases between.

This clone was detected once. The CDR3 spells CRASSTDTQYF. The CDR3 DNA reads TGCAGGGCTTCTAGCACAGATACGCAGTATTTT. This rearrangement joins TRBV20-1 to TRBJ2-3; D gene unclear. The CDR3 is 11 amino acids. In germline, CDR1 is DFQATT, CDR2 SNEGSKA (reference sequence).

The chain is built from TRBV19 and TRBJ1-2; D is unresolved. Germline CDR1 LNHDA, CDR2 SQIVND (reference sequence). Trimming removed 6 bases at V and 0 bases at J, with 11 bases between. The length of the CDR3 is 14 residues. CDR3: CASRPDGANYGYTF. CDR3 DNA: TGTGCCAGTAGGCCGGACGGAGCTAACTATGGCTACACCTTC.

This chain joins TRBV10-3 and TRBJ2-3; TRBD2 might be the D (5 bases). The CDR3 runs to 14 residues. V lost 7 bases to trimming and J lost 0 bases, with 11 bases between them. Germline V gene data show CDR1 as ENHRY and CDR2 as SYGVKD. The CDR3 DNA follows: TGTGCCATCACCCCGGGAACTAGCACAGATACGCAGTATTTT. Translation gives CAITPGTSTDTQYF.

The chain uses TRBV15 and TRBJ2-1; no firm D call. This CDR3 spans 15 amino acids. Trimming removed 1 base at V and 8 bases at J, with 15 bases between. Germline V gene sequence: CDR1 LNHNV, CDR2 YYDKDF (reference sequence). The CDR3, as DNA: TGTGCCACCAGCAGAGGACTCCAGCCGGGCGATGAGCAGTTCTTC. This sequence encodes CATSRGLQPGDEQFF.

The CDR3 region is CASSQGMGQGYSPLHF. In nucleotides, the CDR3 is TGTGCCAGCAGCCAAGGGATGGGACAGGGTTATTCACCCCTCCACTTT. The rearrangement uses TRBV4-2 and TRBJ1-6; 9 nucleotides match TRBD1. CDR1 and CDR2 (germline): LGHNA, YNFKEQ. Losses at the gene ends were 1 base for V and 8 bases for J; bases not matched to a gene: 6. There are 16 residues in the CDR3.

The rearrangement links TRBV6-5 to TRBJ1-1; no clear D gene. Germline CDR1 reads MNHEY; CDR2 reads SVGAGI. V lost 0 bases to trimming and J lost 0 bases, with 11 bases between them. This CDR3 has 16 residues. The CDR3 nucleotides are TGTGCCAGCAGTTACTCGGCAGGACGAGTGAACACTGAAGCTTTCTTT. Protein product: CASSYSAGRVNTEAFF.

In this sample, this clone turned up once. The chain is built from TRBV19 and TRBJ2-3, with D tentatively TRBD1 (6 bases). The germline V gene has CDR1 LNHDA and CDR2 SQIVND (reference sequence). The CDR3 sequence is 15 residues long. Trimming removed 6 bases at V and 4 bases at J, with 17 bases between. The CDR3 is CASSPGGHVPDTQYF. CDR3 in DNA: TGTGCCAGTAGCCCTGGGGGCCACGTCCCAGATACGCAGTATTTT.

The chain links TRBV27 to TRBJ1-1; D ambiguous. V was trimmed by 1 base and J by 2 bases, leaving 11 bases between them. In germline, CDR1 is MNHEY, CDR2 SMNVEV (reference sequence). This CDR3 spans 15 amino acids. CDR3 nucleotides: TGTGCCAGCAGTTTATGGGGTTCAGTTAACACTGAAGCTTTCTTT. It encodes CASSLWGSVNTEAFF.

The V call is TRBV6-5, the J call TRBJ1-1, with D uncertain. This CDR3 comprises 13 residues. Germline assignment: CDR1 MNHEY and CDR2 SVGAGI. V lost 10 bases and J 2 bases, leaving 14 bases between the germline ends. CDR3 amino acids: CATLSSTNTEAFF. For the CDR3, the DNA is TGTGCCACCCTCAGCTCCACAAACACTGAAGCTTTCTTT.

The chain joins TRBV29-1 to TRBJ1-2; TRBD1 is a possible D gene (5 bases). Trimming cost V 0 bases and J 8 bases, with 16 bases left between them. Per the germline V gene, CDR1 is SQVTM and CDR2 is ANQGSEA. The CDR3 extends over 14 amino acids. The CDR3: CSVEESGRLLGYTF. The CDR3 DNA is TGCAGCGTTGAAGAATCAGGGAGACTCTTAGGCTACACCTTC.

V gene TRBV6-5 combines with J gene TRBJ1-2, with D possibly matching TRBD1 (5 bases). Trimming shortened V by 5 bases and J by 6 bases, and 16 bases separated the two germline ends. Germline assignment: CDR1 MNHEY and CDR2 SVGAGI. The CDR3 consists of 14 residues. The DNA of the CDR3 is TGTGCCAGCAGTCTCGGCCCCGGGGCAAATGGCTACACCTTC. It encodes CASSLGPGANGYTF.

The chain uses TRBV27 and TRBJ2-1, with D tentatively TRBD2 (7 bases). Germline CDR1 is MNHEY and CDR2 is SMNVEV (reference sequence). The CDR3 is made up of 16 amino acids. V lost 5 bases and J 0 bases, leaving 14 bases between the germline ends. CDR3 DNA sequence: TGTGCCAGCAGTAACGCCCGGGGGGCCTCCTACAATGAGCAGTTCTTC. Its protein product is CASSNARGASYNEQFF.

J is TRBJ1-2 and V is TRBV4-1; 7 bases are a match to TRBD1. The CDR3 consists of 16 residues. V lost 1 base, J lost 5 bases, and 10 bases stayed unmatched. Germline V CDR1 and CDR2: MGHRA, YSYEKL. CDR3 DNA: TGCGCCAGCAGCCAAGTCCGCATTCAGGGGGGTTATGGCTACACCTTC. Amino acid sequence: CASSQVRIQGGYGYTF.

The CDR3: CASSPGQLFNEQFF. DNA for the CDR3: TGTGCCAGCAGTCCGGGACAGTTGTTTAATGAGCAGTTCTTC. V and J are TRBV6-1 and TRBJ2-1; 7 positions agree with TRBD1. CDR1 and CDR2 from the germline V gene are MNHNS and SASEGT. CDR3 length equals 14 residues. The V and J ends lost 5 bases and 7 bases, in that order; junction bases with no gene match: 8.

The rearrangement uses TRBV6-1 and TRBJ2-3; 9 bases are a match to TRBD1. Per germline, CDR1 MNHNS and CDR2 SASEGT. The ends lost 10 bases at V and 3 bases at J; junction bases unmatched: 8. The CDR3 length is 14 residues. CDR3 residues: CATRLQGATDTQYF. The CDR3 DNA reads TGTGCCACCAGATTACAGGGGGCAACAGATACGCAGTATTTT.

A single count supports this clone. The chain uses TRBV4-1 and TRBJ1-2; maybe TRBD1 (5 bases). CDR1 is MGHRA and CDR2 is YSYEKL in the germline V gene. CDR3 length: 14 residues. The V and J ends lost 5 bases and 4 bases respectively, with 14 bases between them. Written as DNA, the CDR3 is TGCGCCAGCAGCACGCTCGCCCAGGGCTATGGCTACACCTTC. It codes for CASSTLAQGYGYTF.

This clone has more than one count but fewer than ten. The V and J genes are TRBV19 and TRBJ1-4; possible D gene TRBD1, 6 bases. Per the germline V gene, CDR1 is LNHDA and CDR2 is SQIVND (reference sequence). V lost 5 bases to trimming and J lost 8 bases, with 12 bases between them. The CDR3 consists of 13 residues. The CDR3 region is CASSSDRREKLFF. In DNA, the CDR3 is TGTGCCAGTAGTTCAGACAGGAGAGAAAAACTGTTTTTT.

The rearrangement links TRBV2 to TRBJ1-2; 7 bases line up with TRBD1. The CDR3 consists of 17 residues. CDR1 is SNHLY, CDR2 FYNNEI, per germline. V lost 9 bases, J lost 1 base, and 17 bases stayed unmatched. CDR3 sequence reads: CASNPGQKVWGNYGYTF. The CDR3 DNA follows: TGTGCCAGTAATCCGGGACAGAAGGTTTGGGGTAACTATGGCTACACCTTC.

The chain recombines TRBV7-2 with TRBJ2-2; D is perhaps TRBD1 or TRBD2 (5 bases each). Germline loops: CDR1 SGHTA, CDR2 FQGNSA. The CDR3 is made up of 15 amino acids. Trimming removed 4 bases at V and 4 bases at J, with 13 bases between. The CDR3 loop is CASSSGAVGTGELFF. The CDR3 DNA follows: TGTGCCAGCAGCTCCGGGGCGGTCGGCACCGGGGAGCTGTTTTTT. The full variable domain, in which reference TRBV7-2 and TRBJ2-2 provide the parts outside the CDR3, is GAGVSQSPSNKVTEKGKDVELRCDPISGHTALYWYRQSLGQGLEFLIYFQGNSAPDKSGLPSDRFSAERTGGSVSTLTIQRTQQEDSAVYLCASSSGAVGTGELFFGEGSRLTVL.